The 12 T cell receptor beta chains presented below share a single source sample, sequenced in a study of cytomegalovirus exposure and HLA in healthy donors. With 60 Vbeta and 13 Jbeta primers, the PCR was carried out. Here immunoSEQ multiplex PCR was the method, and the copy in TCRdb shows in-frame clones only, minus some. The repertoire consists of approximately 190,000 clones, with approximately 81% occurring once and the leading ten covering about 3.8%. The specimen was PBMCs. All receptors come from a man in his forties or fifties in good health and CMV-seronegative.

J is TRBJ1-4 and V is TRBV6-6, with D maybe TRBD1 (6 bases). This CDR3 has 16 amino acids. V lost 6 bases to trimming and J lost 6 bases, with 20 bases between them. Germline loops: CDR1 MNHNY, CDR2 SVGAGI (reference sequence). The CDR3 DNA reads TGTGCCAGCAGAAAAGTTGGGGGCGAAGCGGATGAAAAACTGTTTTTT. It translates to CASRKVGGEADEKLFF.

V and J are TRBV5-1 and TRBJ1-6; 7 bases agree with TRBD1. There are 16 residues in the CDR3. Trimming at V came to 4 bases and at J to 4 bases, leaving 8 bases not matched to a gene. Germline assignment: CDR1 SGHRS and CDR2 YFSETQ. The DNA of the CDR3 is TGCGCCAGCAGCAGCCCAGACAGGGAGTATAATTCACCCCTCCACTTT. Residues: CASSSPDREYNSPLHF.

V and J are TRBV5-6 and TRBJ2-1, with 10 bases matching TRBD1. The V gene end was trimmed by 3 bases and the J gene end by 9 bases; junction bases not matched to a gene: 9. Germline CDR1 is SGHDT and CDR2 is YYEEEE. The CDR3 length is 15 residues. The CDR3 loop reads CASSSGTGALGEQFF. CDR3 in DNA: TGTGCCAGCAGCTCCGGGACAGGGGCGTTGGGTGAGCAGTTCTTC.

This chain joins TRBV6-5 and TRBJ2-7, with D unresolved. V was clipped by 5 bases and J by 7 bases, with 15 bases between them. This CDR3 is 13 amino acids long. Germline V gene sequence: CDR1 MNHEY, CDR2 SVGAGI. The CDR3 loop reads CASSTDGGVEQYF. The CDR3 coding sequence is TGTGCCAGCAGTACCGACGGTGGAGTGGAGCAGTACTTC.

V and J are TRBV18 and TRBJ1-1; no reliable D call. Germline V gene lookup returns CDR1 KGHSH and CDR2 LQKENI. V was clipped by 3 bases and J by 1 base, with 15 bases between them. The length of the CDR3 is 16 residues. The CDR3 nucleotides are TGTGCCAGCTCACCCGGGCGGAGCGGATGGAACACTGAAGCTTTCTTT. Amino acids: CASSPGRSGWNTEAFF.

The genes are TRBV2 and TRBJ2-5, with unresolved D. Germline CDR1 and CDR2: SNHLY and FYNNEI. V lost 3 bases, J lost 10 bases, and 15 bases lay in between. The CDR3 extends over 13 amino acids. CDR3 sequence (DNA): TGTGCCAGCAGTGATGCAGTGGCCGCGGACCAGTACTTC. Translating gives CASSDAVAADQYF.

The chain combines TRBV6-1 with TRBJ2-3; a possible D gene is TRBD1 (5 bases). Germline CDR1 and CDR2: MNHNS and SASEGT. The CDR3 sequence is 12 residues long. V was clipped by 8 bases and J by 5 bases, with 11 bases between them. This CDR3 is CASAQRGDTQYF. The DNA of the CDR3 is TGTGCCAGCGCTCAAAGGGGAGATACGCAGTATTTT.

CDR3 loop: CASTEQGAPGNEQFF. CDR3 nucleotide sequence: TGTGCCAGCACCGAACAGGGGGCCCCGGGGAATGAGCAGTTCTTC. The V call is TRBV2, the J call TRBJ2-1; 9 bases fit TRBD1. Germline V gives CDR1 SNHLY, CDR2 FYNNEI. The CDR3 spans 15 residues. Unmatched junction bases numbered 11, after V lost 7 bases and J lost 7 bases.

The gene calls are TRBV11-2 and TRBJ2-3; possible D gene TRBD1, 6 bases. The CDR3 is 17 amino acids. The V and J ends lost 5 bases and 0 bases respectively, with 18 bases between them. Germline CDR1 reads SGHAT; CDR2 reads FQNNGV. CDR3 in DNA: TGTGCCAGCAGCATTAGGGGGTTTGCGACGAGCACAGATACGCAGTATTTT. Translation gives CASSIRGFATSTDTQYF.

This sequence joins TRBV6-6 and TRBJ1-2; TRBD1 matches at 9 bases. This CDR3 has 12 amino acids. Germline V gene sequence: CDR1 MNHNY, CDR2 SVGAGI (reference sequence). J lost 8 bases, V lost 5 bases, and 3 bases had no gene match. Here the CDR3 DNA reads TGTGCCAGCAGTAGGACAGGGGAAGGCTACACCTTC. Residues: CASSRTGEGYTF.

The chain links TRBV12-5 to TRBJ2-5; 8 bases match TRBD1. From germline, CDR1 is LGHNT and CDR2 FRNRAP. The junction had 4 bases not matched to a gene; V was cut back by 8 bases and J by 5 bases. CDR3 length: 12 amino acids. CDR3 in DNA: TGTGCTAGTCAGGGGGCGGGTGAGACCCAGTACTTC. It is translated as CASQGAGETQYF.

The DNA for the CDR3 is TGTGCCAGCAGCGTCTCACCGGGACAGGCGAACACTGAAGCTTTCTTT. Protein sequence: CASSVSPGQANTEAFF. The genes are TRBV9 and TRBJ1-1; 8 bases match TRBD1. V lost 2 bases and J lost 1; bases outside the gene matches: 7. The CDR3 extends over 16 amino acids. Germline V CDR1 and CDR2: SGDLS, YYNGEE.